This T cell receptor (beta chain) comes out of a study of blood T cell repertoires in COVID-19. Across the study: Researchers got acute and convalescent COVID-19 samples from the United States, Italy and Spain.

The authors' processing: Nucleated cell counts were estimated from reference gene primer amplification. Method: immunoSEQ multiplex PCR; TCRdb's copy keeps in-frame clones and lacks some. V, J and clone size are taken as reported in that table, and D and trimming were inferred from the DNA itself. The sample holds under 250,000 clones, approximately 85% seen once. The CDR3 runs 16 residues. Germline V gene sequence: CDR1 MDHEN, CDR2 SYDVKM. Trimming took 5 bases from V and 2 from J, leaving 15 bases between them. J is TRBJ2-2 and V is TRBV28; D is perhaps TRBD2 (7 bases). This TCR came from a woman in her 70s with COVID-19, enrolled during active disease. What was sequenced was peripheral blood. As DNA, the CDR3 is TGTGCCAGCAGTACTACAGGGAGGGGAAACACCGGGGAGCTGTTTTTT. It yields the protein CASSTTGRGNTGELFF.